The next 30 T cell receptor beta chains were all read from a single sample in a study of brain T cells in children with intractable seizures. This table comes from immunoSEQ multiplex PCR, and its TCRdb copy is limited to in-frame clones, with some not included. The table records about 80,000 clones, approximately 89% of them present only once. Sequencing was performed on peripheral blood, taken at surgery. The receptors come from a girl aged 2-9 years with Rasmussen encephalitis and intractable seizures.

The CDR3 loop is CASSFIREWGYEQYF. The DNA for the CDR3 is TGTGCCAGCAGCTTTATCCGGGAGTGGGGTTACGAGCAGTACTTC. The gene calls are TRBV11-2 and TRBJ2-7, with a weak D call TRBD2 (6 bases). The CDR3 runs to 15 residues. Germline V gene lookup returns CDR1 SGHAT and CDR2 FQNNGV. Trimming took off 3 bases at V and 4 bases at J, with 16 bases between the two ends.

This chain uses TRBV25-1 with TRBJ2-7; D may match TRBD1 or TRBD2 (6 bases each). The CDR3 consists of 15 residues. With 6 bases removed from V and 0 bases from J, the gap between germline ends came to 15 bases. CDR1 and CDR2 (germline): MGHDK, SYGVNS. The CDR3 loop is CASRRGGLFSYEQYF. The CDR3 coding sequence is TGTGCCAGCAGACGAGGGGGGCTTTTCTCCTACGAGCAGTACTTC.

This CDR3 is CAWSALHKTGNEQFF. The CDR3 DNA is TGTGCCTGGAGTGCCCTCCACAAGACGGGCAATGAGCAGTTCTTC. The V and J genes are TRBV30 and TRBJ2-1; D unclear. Germline CDR1 reads GTSNPN; CDR2 reads SVGIG (reference sequence). The CDR3 contains 15 residues. Trimming cost V 1 base and J 6 bases, with 16 bases left between them.

This clone was seen a single time. The J gene is TRBJ1-2, the V gene TRBV21-1; the DNA was not compared with TRBD1, the D call given in the table. TRBV21-1 is a known pseudogene. The CDR3 runs to 13 residues. The CDR3 region is CASSKAGGRSYTF. The CDR3 DNA sequence: TGTGCCAGCAGCAAGGCAGGGGGAAGGAGCTACACCTTC.

V gene TRBV7-9 combines with J gene TRBJ1-2; D not resolved. From germline, CDR1 is SEHNR and CDR2 FQNEAQ (reference sequence). The CDR3 sequence is 14 residues long. V was clipped by 4 bases and J by 4 bases, with 13 bases between them. For the CDR3, the DNA is TGTGCCAGCAGCTGGACGGGAGAAGCCTATGGCTACACCTTC. This gives the protein CASSWTGEAYGYTF.

CDR3 sequence reads: CASSYDGLNTEAFF. The CDR3 bases are TGTGCCAGCAGCTACGACGGTCTGAACACTGAAGCTTTCTTT. The rearrangement uses TRBV6-5 and TRBJ1-1; the D is unclear. The germline gives CDR1 MNHEY, CDR2 SVGAGI. The CDR3 is 14 residues long. V was clipped by 6 bases and J by 0 bases, with 11 bases between them.

CDR3 coding DNA: TGTGCCAGCAGCTTAGTAGATGGCAATCAGCCCCAGCATTTT. Translated, it gives CASSLVDGNQPQHF. V is TRBV7-6 and J is TRBJ1-5; D is undetermined. The CDR3 totals 14 residues. V dropped 1 base and J dropped 2 bases, with 6 bases sitting between them. Germline V lookup: CDR1 SGHVS, CDR2 FNYEAQ.

This chain joins TRBV19 and TRBJ1-2, with TRBD1 as a possible D gene (5 bases). There are 12 residues in the CDR3. V lost 3 bases and J lost 8, with 10 bases in between. Germline V gene lookup returns CDR1 LNHDA and CDR2 SQIVND (reference sequence). The CDR3 loop is CASSMDQGGYTF. CDR3 nucleotides: TGTGCCAGTAGTATGGACCAGGGCGGCTACACCTTC. Based on the CDR3 plus reference TRBV19 and TRBJ1-2, the full variable domain is DGGITQSPKYLFRKEGQNVTLSCEQNLNHDAMYWYRQDPGQGLRLIYYSQIVNDFQKGDIAEGYSVSREKKESFPLTVTSAQKNPTAFYLCASSMDQGGYTFGSGTRLTVV.

V gene TRBV7-9 combines with J gene TRBJ1-2; D possibly corresponds to TRBD1 (5 bases). CDR1 and CDR2 (germline): SEHNR, FQNEAQ (reference sequence). The CDR3 is 15 residues long. Trimming pared 3 bases from V and 5 bases from J, leaving 16 bases between. The CDR3 region has the DNA TGTGCCAGCAGCTTTTCCGGGACGAGAGGGTATGGCTACACCTTC. As protein: CASSFSGTRGYGYTF.

The genes are TRBV18 and TRBJ2-3; 8 bases are shared with TRBD2. J lost 2 bases, V lost 3 bases, and 10 bases had no gene match. The V gene's germline CDR1 is KGHSH and CDR2 LQKENI. The CDR3 covers 17 residues. CDR3 loop: CASSPPGLAGPTDTQYF. For the CDR3, the DNA is TGTGCCAGCTCACCCCCAGGGCTAGCGGGCCCCACAGATACGCAGTATTTT.

The chain couples TRBV19 to TRBJ2-1, with a tentative D call TRBD2 (5 bases). Germline assignment: CDR1 LNHDA and CDR2 SQIVND (reference sequence). The V end was cut by 7 bases, the J end by 2 bases, with 12 bases between. The CDR3 covers 14 residues. CDR3: CASKNGVTYNEQFF. DNA of the CDR3: TGTGCCAGTAAAAACGGGGTAACCTACAATGAGCAGTTCTTC.

On this clone itself: This same CDR3 is encoded by further DNA sequences in the sample. The V call is TRBV20-1, the J call TRBJ1-2, with 7 positions matching TRBD1. Germline V gives CDR1 DFQATT, CDR2 SNEGSKA (reference sequence). After removal of 3 bases from V and 5 bases from J, the junction contained 9 bases not matched to a gene. The CDR3 spans 14 residues. CDR3 sequence reads: CSASLPGGSYGYTF. The CDR3 nucleotides are TGCAGTGCTAGTCTTCCAGGGGGAAGTTATGGCTACACCTTC.

The count of this clone is one. V gene TRBV28 combines with J gene TRBJ1-4; tentative D call: TRBD1 (5 bases). Germline CDR1 and CDR2: MDHEN and SYDVKM. V lost 5 bases, J lost 7 bases, and 23 bases lay in between. The CDR3 is made up of 17 amino acids. The CDR3 bases are TGTGCCAGCAGTCCAACTATCCCATCGGGGGAAGGTGAAAAACTGTTTTTT. Its translation: CASSPTIPSGEGEKLFF. The variable domain in full, with the rest retrieved from reference TRBV28 and TRBJ1-4, is DVKVTQSSRYLVKRTGEKVFLECVQDMDHENMFWYRQDPGLGLRLIYFSYDVKMKEKGDIPEGYSVSREKKERFSLILESASTNQTSMYLCASSPTIPSGEGEKLFFGSGTQLSVL.

This chain uses TRBV5-4 with TRBJ1-2; D not resolved. This CDR3 contains 15 residues. Trimming left V 4 bases short and J 1 base short, with 14 bases between. Germline CDR1 reads SGHNT; CDR2 reads YYREEE (reference sequence). The CDR3 sequence: CASSVPSIINYGYTF. The CDR3 nucleotides are TGTGCCAGCAGCGTCCCATCTATAATTAACTATGGCTACACCTTC.

This chain links TRBV2 with TRBJ1-1; no reliable D call. Trimming removed 5 bases from V and 3 bases from J, with 13 bases in between. There are 14 residues in the CDR3. Per the germline V gene, CDR1 is SNHLY and CDR2 is FYNNEI. For the CDR3, the DNA is TGTGCCAGCAGTATTTTCGGGCAGGACACTGAAGCTTTCTTT. Encoded protein: CASSIFGQDTEAFF. Full variable domain (missing parts from reference TRBV2 and TRBJ1-1): EPEVTQTPSHQVTQMGQEVILRCVPISNHLYFYWYRQILGQKVEFLVSFYNNEISEKSEIFDDQFSVERPDGSNFTLKIRSTKLEDSAMYFCASSIFGQDTEAFFGQGTRLTVV.

The genes are TRBV30 and TRBJ2-1; 11 positions agree with TRBD2. Germline lookup yields CDR1 GTSNPN and CDR2 SVGIG (reference sequence). With V trimmed by 5 bases and J by 5 bases, 5 bases remained unmatched. The CDR3 contains 14 residues. This chain's CDR3 is CAWGTSGGNNEQFF. In nucleotides, the CDR3 is TGTGCCTGGGGTACTAGCGGGGGAAACAATGAGCAGTTCTTC. Together with reference TRBV30 and TRBJ2-1, the CDR3 gives the full variable domain: SQTIHQWPATLVQPVGSPLSLECTVEGTSNPNLYWYRQAAGRGLQLLFYSVGIGQISSEVPQNLSASRPQDRQFILSSKKLLLSDSGFYLCAWGTSGGNNEQFFGPGTRLTVL.

The sample holds one count of this clone. This sequence joins TRBV12-5 and TRBJ2-7, with D perhaps being TRBD1 or TRBD2 (5 bases each). The CDR3 totals 12 residues. Looked up from germline, CDR1 is LGHNT and CDR2 is FRNRAP. The V end was cut by 4 bases, the J end by 3 bases, with 7 bases between. The CDR3 nucleotides are TGTGCTAGTGGTTGGGGGTTCTACGAGCAGTACTTC. This gives the protein CASGWGFYEQYF.

This chain uses TRBV9 with TRBJ1-3, with D possibly matching TRBD1 (6 bases). Trimming pared 3 bases from V and 0 bases from J, leaving 10 bases between. This CDR3 comprises 15 residues. CDR1 and CDR2 (germline): SGDLS, YYNGEE. In DNA, the CDR3 is TGTGCCAGCAGCGCACAGGGTCACTCTGGAAACACCATATATTTT. Translation gives CASSAQGHSGNTIYF.

This chain connects TRBV3-1 (or the pseudogene TRBV3-2) to TRBJ1-2; the D gene is possibly TRBD1 (6 bases). The CDR3 is 15 amino acids. Deletions cut 0 bases from V and 4 bases from J, with 12 bases between. Germline loops: CDR1 LGHDT, CDR2 YNNKEL (reference sequence). Here the CDR3 reads CASSQDRGSLYGYTF. CDR3 DNA sequence: TGTGCCAGCAGCCAAGATAGGGGGTCCCTCTATGGCTACACCTTC.

This chain connects TRBV30 to TRBJ1-1, with D unclear. Trimming removed 1 base from V and 1 base from J, with 4 bases in between. There are 12 residues in the CDR3. Germline CDR1 GTSNPN, CDR2 SVGIG (reference sequence). CDR3 in DNA: TGTGCCTGGAGTGAAGCGAACACTGAAGCTTTCTTT. This sequence encodes CAWSEANTEAFF.

V is TRBV6-1 and J is TRBJ1-1, with D unclear. Germline V CDR1 and CDR2: MNHNS, SASEGT. The CDR3 length is 13 residues. Trimming took off 3 bases at V and 1 base at J, with 6 bases between the two ends. CDR3 bases: TGTGCCAGCAGTGAGAAAACGAACACTGAAGCTTTCTTT. Protein sequence: CASSEKTNTEAFF.

The rearrangement uses TRBV5-6 and TRBJ2-3; D gene unclear. Germline-derived CDR1 and CDR2 are SGHDT and YYEEEE. This CDR3 spans 13 amino acids. With 4 bases removed from V and 4 bases from J, the gap between germline ends came to 10 bases. CDR3 in DNA: TGTGCCAGCAGCCAGAGTGGGGCAGATACGCAGTATTTT. The encoded protein is CASSQSGADTQYF. The full variable domain, with the rest looked up from reference TRBV5-6 and TRBJ2-3, is DAGVTQSPTHLIKTRGQQVTLRCSPKSGHDTVSWYQQALGQGPQFIFQYYEEEERQRGNFPDRFSGHQFPNYSSELNVNALLLGDSALYLCASSQSGADTQYFGPGTRLTVL.

Notes on this clone: Compared with germline, one end of the junction differs, possibly owing to a read error. This rearrangement joins TRBV9 to TRBJ2-2; D call uncertain. CDR1 and CDR2 (germline): SGDLS, YYNGEE. The CDR3 length is 12 residues. CDR3 residues: CASSSNPGELFF. The CDR3 DNA sequence: TGTGCCAGCAGCTCGAACCCCGGGGAGCTGTTTTTT.

The chain is built from TRBV7-6 and TRBJ2-7, with TRBD2 matching over 11 bases. Germline V CDR1 and CDR2: SGHVS, FNYEAQ. CDR3 length: 16 amino acids. Germline trimming cut 4 bases from V and 2 bases from J; bases unmatched to any gene: 7. DNA for the CDR3: TGTGCCAGCAGCTCGGCTACTAGCGGGAGTCCCTACGAGCAGTACTTC. Protein sequence: CASSSATSGSPYEQYF.

The chain uses TRBV30 and TRBJ2-2; TRBD2 is a possible D gene (5 bases). The CDR3 consists of 15 residues. Trimming left V 7 bases short and J 1 base short, with 16 bases between. Germline assignment: CDR1 GTSNPN and CDR2 SVGIG (reference sequence). Here the CDR3 reads CALEVWRQNTGELFF. The CDR3 nucleotides read TGTGCCTTGGAGGTTTGGAGACAGAACACCGGGGAGCTGTTTTTT.

The J gene is TRBJ1-1, the V gene TRBV7-9; D uncertain. The CDR3 runs to 13 residues. The V gene lost 6 bases and the J gene lost 0 bases, with 8 bases spanning the gap. Germline V gives CDR1 SEHNR, CDR2 FQNEAQ (reference sequence). The CDR3 DNA follows: TGTGCCAGCAGGCCTGGGCTGAACACTGAAGCTTTCTTT. Translation gives CASRPGLNTEAFF. The whole variable domain, remainder taken from reference TRBV7-9 and TRBJ1-1, is DTGVSQNPRHKITKRGQNVTFRCDPISEHNRLYWYRQTLGQGPEFLTYFQNEAQLEKSRLLSDRFSAERPKGSFSTLEIQRTEQGDSAMYLCASRPGLNTEAFFGQGTRLTVV.

The gene calls are TRBV4-2 and TRBJ2-3; 12 nucleotides match TRBD2. There are 16 residues in the CDR3. Per germline, CDR1 LGHNA and CDR2 YNFKEQ. Trimming at V came to 3 bases and at J to 4 bases, leaving 5 bases not matched to a gene. As DNA, the CDR3 is TGTGCCAGCAGCCAGGAACTAGCGGGAGGCTCAGATACGCAGTATTTT. This encodes CASSQELAGGSDTQYF.

The chain combines TRBV6-5 with TRBJ1-4; 9 nucleotides align to TRBD1. Losses at the gene ends were 4 bases for V and 8 bases for J; bases not matched to a gene: 8. The CDR3 covers 15 residues. Per germline, CDR1 MNHEY and CDR2 SVGAGI. CDR3 DNA sequence: TGTGCCAGCAGTTTTAACCCGGGACAGGGCGAAAAACTGTTTTTT. Amino acids: CASSFNPGQGEKLFF.

V and J are TRBV11-2 and TRBJ2-5; D is uncertain. With 1 base removed from V and 5 bases from J, the gap between germline ends came to 2 bases. CDR1 and CDR2 (germline): SGHAT, FQNNGV. The CDR3 extends over 11 amino acids. CDR3 nucleotides: TGTGCCAGCAGCTTAGCTGAGACCCAGTACTTC. It codes for CASSLAETQYF.

The V call is TRBV27, the J call TRBJ2-1; the D is unclear. This CDR3 region has 12 residues. From germline, CDR1 is MNHEY and CDR2 SMNVEV (reference sequence). Trimming took 5 bases from V and 7 from J, leaving 9 bases between them. CDR3 sequence: CASSPTGNEQFF. The DNA of the CDR3 is TGTGCCAGCAGTCCCACCGGGAATGAGCAGTTCTTC.